This is a list of T cell receptor beta chains from one sample in a study of radiotherapy plus CTLA-4 blockade in lung cancer. Data came from immunoSEQ multiplex PCR; TCRdb stores just in-frame clones and leaves some out. In the table there are tens of thousands of clones, 72% of which are singletons. The material sequenced was peripheral blood, taken from a patient treated with radiotherapy plus ipilimumab. The receptors originated from a human donor with non-small cell lung cancer whose response to radiotherapy plus ipilimumab could not be evaluated. CDR3s include the opening cysteine and the closing phenylalanine or tryptophan. The order of the fields is clone size, D gene, V gene, J gene, CDR3 DNA, CDR3 protein. The D gene is left open where the match is weak. The size of a clone is reported for some rows only, either as once, few or many, or as a class for expanded clones.

abundance: -; d_gene: -; v_gene: TRBV7-9; j_gene: TRBJ2-7; CDR3nt: TGTGCCAGCAGCTCGATTACGGGGGAGCAGTACTTC; CDR3aa: CASSSITGEQYF
abundance: once; d_gene: TRBD1; v_gene: TRBV5-1; j_gene: TRBJ2-7; CDR3nt: TGCGCCAGCAGCTTAGCAGGGGGAAACTACGAGCAGTACTTC; CDR3aa: CASSLAGGNYEQYF
abundance: few; d_gene: -; v_gene: TRBV6-1; j_gene: TRBJ1-2; CDR3nt: TGTGCCAGCAGGAACAGTTACTATGGCTACACCTTC; CDR3aa: CASRNSYYGYTF
abundance: once; d_gene: -; v_gene: TRBV5-4; j_gene: TRBJ2-5; CDR3nt: TGTGCCAGCAGCTTGGAGGGGCTAGAGACCCAGTACTTC; CDR3aa: CASSLEGLETQYF
abundance: -; d_gene: -; v_gene: TRBV7-9; j_gene: TRBJ2-1; CDR3nt: TGTGCCAGCATTACAGGGGGGGGTTACAATGAGCAGTTCTTC; CDR3aa: CASITGGGYNEQFF
abundance: -; d_gene: -; v_gene: TRBV7-6; j_gene: TRBJ2-5; CDR3nt: TGTGCCAGCAGCTTAGGACGACTACCTCCCATAGAGACCCAGTACTTC; CDR3aa: CASSLGRLPPIETQYF
abundance: -; d_gene: -; v_gene: TRBV29-1; j_gene: TRBJ1-2; CDR3nt: TGCAGCGTTGAAGTCTTAGGGGATAACTATGGCTACACCTTC; CDR3aa: CSVEVLGDNYGYTF
abundance: -; d_gene: -; v_gene: TRBV2; j_gene: TRBJ1-2; CDR3nt: TGTGCCAGCAGCCTCGGAGGGGATAACTATGGCTACACCTTC; CDR3aa: CASSLGGDNYGYTF
abundance: -; d_gene: -; v_gene: TRBV6-6; j_gene: TRBJ1-1; CDR3nt: TGTGCCACCTCTCCCGGAGGGGGGGTCACTGAAGCTTTCTTT; CDR3aa: CATSPGGGVTEAFF
abundance: -; d_gene: TRBD2; v_gene: TRBV5-1; j_gene: TRBJ2-5; CDR3nt: TGCGCCAGCAGCGCGGGGACTAGCGGGGGGGCCCAAGAGACCCAGTACTTC; CDR3aa: CASSAGTSGGAQETQYF
abundance: -; d_gene: -; v_gene: TRBV5-5; j_gene: TRBJ1-3; CDR3nt: TGTGCCAGCAGCTTGGAGAGTAGTTGGGGAAACACCATATATTTT; CDR3aa: CASSLESSWGNTIYF
abundance: -; d_gene: TRBD2; v_gene: TRBV6-5; j_gene: TRBJ2-1; CDR3nt: TGTGCCAGCAGACTGCGGGGGGGCTTTAACAATGAGCAGTTCTTC; CDR3aa: CASRLRGGFNNEQFF
abundance: -; d_gene: TRBD1; v_gene: TRBV6-6; j_gene: TRBJ1-2; CDR3nt: TGTGCCAGCAGTTACCAGGGACAGGTGGATGGCTACACCTTC; CDR3aa: CASSYQGQVDGYTF